Listed below are T cell receptor beta chains from one sample, sequenced in a study of vaccination effects on CD4 cells after COVID-19. These TCRs' antigens remain unknown. Produced via immunoSEQ multiplex PCR; TCRdb's table is partial and in-frame only. The sample has roughly 30,000 clones; 70% are singletons. The sample here was CD4+ T cells from PBMCs cultured without peptide, taken before COVID-19 vaccination. These receptor sequences come from a human donor who received a COVID-19 vaccine. CDR3s include the opening cysteine and the closing phenylalanine or tryptophan. D genes are given only for firm matches. Clone sizes are given selectively: once, few, many, or a class where the clone is expanded.

D	V	J	size	CDR3	DNA
NA	TRBV24-1	TRBJ2-7	NA	CATSDLWTQSSYEQYF	TGTGCCACCAGTGATTTGTGGACACAAAGCTCCTACGAGCAGTACTTC
TRBD1	TRBV4-1	TRBJ1-4	NA	CASRGRTGVGKLFF	TGCGCCAGCAGAGGAAGGACAGGAGTAGGAAAACTGTTTTTT
NA	TRBV7-9	TRBJ2-3	NA	CASSLARRVATDTQYF	TGTGCCAGCAGCTTAGCCAGGAGGGTGGCGACAGATACGCAGTATTTT
TRBD1	TRBV19	TRBJ1-1	NA	CASSSPRATGEARTEAFF	TGTGCCAGTAGTTCACCCCGCGCGACAGGGGAGGCTAGGACTGAAGCTTTCTTT
NA	TRBV5-1	TRBJ2-7	NA	CASSLRSSYEQYF	TGCGCCAGCAGCTTGCGGAGTTCCTACGAGCAGTACTTC
NA	TRBV6-5	TRBJ1-4	NA	CASSYSRERTNEKLFF	TGTGCCAGCAGTTACTCGAGGGAACGGACTAATGAAAAACTGTTTTTT
TRBD1	TRBV7-9	TRBJ1-5	NA	CASSPTGEPNQPQHF	TGTGCCAGCAGTCCGACAGGGGAGCCCAATCAGCCCCAGCATTTT
NA	TRBV19	TRBJ1-1	NA	CASSAGLTGNTEAFF	TGTGCCAGTAGTGCGGGTCTAACAGGGAATACTGAAGCTTTCTTT
TRBD1	TRBV11-3	TRBJ2-3	NA	CASSLRGGVADTQYF	TGTGCCAGCAGCTTAAGAGGGGGCGTCGCAGATACGCAGTATTTT
TRBD1	TRBV5-4	TRBJ1-2	NA	CASSHSGGISYGYTF	TGTGCCAGCAGCCATTCAGGGGGAATCAGCTATGGCTACACCTTC
TRBD2	TRBV9	TRBJ2-1	NA	CASSVLAGPYNEQFF	TGTGCCAGCAGCGTCCTAGCGGGGCCTTACAATGAGCAGTTCTTC
NA	TRBV5-4	TRBJ2-1	NA	CASSLVPSRKGLWDEQFF	TGTGCCAGCAGCTTGGTGCCTAGCCGAAAGGGGTTATGGGATGAGCAGTTCTTC
NA	TRBV6-6	TRBJ2-3	once	CASSYSGTKSYF	TGTGCCAGCAGTTACTCCGGGACCAAGTCGTATTTT
TRBD2	TRBV10-1	TRBJ2-3	NA	CASSGYSGGLGTDTQYF	TGCGCCAGCAGTGGATATAGCGGGGGCCTTGGCACAGATACGCAGTATTTT
NA	TRBV5-4	TRBJ2-7	NA	CASSLALAYEQYF	TGTGCCAGCAGCTTGGCACTAGCCTACGAGCAGTACTTC
TRBD2	TRBV18	TRBJ2-3	NA	CASSPSSGITDTQYF	TGTGCCAGCTCACCATCTAGCGGGATTACAGATACGCAGTATTTT
TRBD2	TRBV3-1/TRBV3-2	TRBJ2-1	NA	CASSHTSGYNEQFF	TGTGCCAGCAGCCACACTAGCGGCTACAATGAGCAGTTCTTC
NA	TRBV18	TRBJ2-1	NA	CASSSREQFF	TGTGCCAGCTCATCTCGTGAGCAGTTCTTC
NA	TRBV5-1	TRBJ2-5	NA	CASSQGARETQYF	TGCGCCAGCAGCCAAGGGGCGAGGGAGACCCAGTACTTC
TRBD1	TRBV6-5	TRBJ2-7	NA	CASSPWDRSYEQYF	TGTGCCAGCAGTCCGTGGGACAGATCCTACGAGCAGTACTTC
TRBD1	TRBV7-9	TRBJ1-6	NA	CASSSRPGQGESPLHF	TGTGCCAGCAGCTCCCGACCTGGACAGGGCGAATCACCCCTCCACTTT
TRBD1	TRBV18	TRBJ2-7	NA	CASSPGTGTYEQYF	TGTGCCAGCTCACCCGGGACAGGGACCTACGAGCAGTACTTC
TRBD2	TRBV5-1	TRBJ2-1	NA	CASSLLTSGGVYNEQFF	TGCGCCAGCAGCTTGTTGACTAGCGGGGGGGTTTACAATGAGCAGTTCTTC
NA	TRBV3-1/TRBV3-2	TRBJ1-6	NA	CASSQARSWTGNSPLHF	TGTGCCAGCAGCCAAGCTAGAAGTTGGACGGGAAATTCACCCCTCCACTTT
NA	TRBV7-8	TRBJ2-7	few	CASSPRVTHEQYF	TGTGCCAGCAGCCCCAGGGTTACCCACGAGCAGTACTTC
NA	TRBV5-4	TRBJ1-4	NA	CASSLMGQEKLFF	TGTGCCAGCAGTCTTATGGGTCAGGAAAAACTGTTTTTT
NA	TRBV11-2	TRBJ2-5	NA	CASSLDLLEETQYF	TGTGCCAGCAGCTTAGATTTGCTAGAAGAGACCCAGTACTTC
TRBD2	TRBV7-9	TRBJ2-2	NA	CASSLAGGQRGTTGELFF	TGTGCCAGCAGCTTAGCCGGTGGCCAGCGGGGTACCACCGGGGAGCTGTTTTTT
TRBD2	TRBV6-5	TRBJ2-3	NA	CASRRSGISTDTQYF	TGTGCCAGCAGACGCAGCGGGATTAGCACAGATACGCAGTATTTT
TRBD1	TRBV2	TRBJ2-1	few	CASQTGTGIPNEQFF	TGTGCCAGTCAGACCGGGACAGGTATTCCCAATGAGCAGTTCTTC
NA	TRBV21-1	TRBJ1-1	NA	CALRADRSTEAFF	TGTGCCCTAAGGGCGGACAGGTCTACTGAAGCTTTCTTT
NA	TRBV30	TRBJ1-6	few	CAWTRLQDNSPLHF	TGTGCCTGGACGAGGCTTCAAGATAATTCACCCCTCCACTTT
TRBD1	TRBV9	TRBJ2-1	NA	CASSVDRGVYNEQFF	TGTGCCAGCAGCGTTGACAGGGGGGTCTACAATGAGCAGTTCTTC
TRBD2	TRBV7-9	TRBJ2-7	NA	CASSPGLAGYYEQYF	TGTGCCAGCAGCCCAGGACTAGCGGGATACTACGAGCAGTACTTC
NA	TRBV19	TRBJ1-6	NA	CASSIRTSNSPLHF	TGTGCCAGTAGTATCAGGACGTCCAATTCACCCCTCCACTTT
NA	TRBV18	TRBJ2-5	few	CASSPHHGWETQYF	TGTGCCAGCTCACCCCATCACGGGTGGGAGACCCAGTACTTC
TRBD2	TRBV6-4	TRBJ2-5	NA	CASSLAGAQETQYF	TGTGCCAGCAGCCTAGCGGGGGCCCAAGAGACCCAGTACTTC
NA	TRBV5-6	TRBJ2-7	NA	CASSLTSSHEQYF	TGTGCCAGCAGCTTGACTAGCTCCCACGAGCAGTACTTC
NA	TRBV6-5	TRBJ1-1	NA	CASRRGGSNTEAFF	TGTGCCAGCAGAAGAGGGGGTTCTAACACTGAAGCTTTCTTT
NA	TRBV18	TRBJ2-6	NA	CASSTPWGFGANVLTF	TGTGCCAGCTCAACCCCCTGGGGGTTTGGGGCCAACGTCCTGACTTTC
TRBD2	TRBV2	TRBJ2-7	NA	CASRLLAGGYEQYF	TGTGCCAGCAGGCTACTAGCGGGAGGCTACGAGCAGTACTTC
NA	TRBV19	TRBJ1-5	NA	CASNRQPQHF	TGTGCCAGTAACAGACAGCCCCAGCATTTT
NA	TRBV27	TRBJ1-5	NA	CASSFTGHSNQPQHF	TGTGCCAGCAGTTTCACAGGGCATAGCAATCAGCCCCAGCATTTT
NA	TRBV6-5	TRBJ2-5	NA	CASSLPGQETQYF	TGTGCCAGCAGTTTACCGGGCCAGGAGACCCAGTACTTC
NA	TRBV9	TRBJ2-1	NA	CASSFRRGPYNEQFF	TGTGCCAGCAGCTTTCGCAGGGGACCCTACAATGAGCAGTTCTTC
TRBD1	TRBV2	TRBJ1-6	NA	CASTQGADSPLHF	TGTGCCAGCACCCAGGGGGCAGATTCACCCCTCCACTTT
NA	TRBV27	TRBJ2-5	few	CASSQSYQETQYF	TGTGCCAGCAGCCAAAGCTACCAAGAGACCCAGTACTTC
NA	TRBV5-5	TRBJ1-2	NA	CASSYDRDTGYTF	TGTGCCAGCAGTTATGACAGAGACACTGGCTACACCTTC
NA	TRBV27	TRBJ2-3	NA	CASSRGVALRDTQYF	TGTGCCAGCAGCCGCGGTGTAGCCCTTAGGGATACGCAGTATTTT
TRBD2	TRBV7-2	TRBJ2-1	NA	CASSARLAGGPKSYNEQFF	TGTGCCAGCAGCGCGCGACTAGCGGGGGGGCCGAAGTCCTACAATGAGCAGTTCTTC
TRBD2	TRBV30	TRBJ2-2	NA	CAWNKRGGRGGELFF	TGTGCCTGGAACAAGCGGGGGGGCCGGGGCGGGGAGCTGTTTTTT
NA	TRBV5-5	TRBJ2-2	NA	CASSLGGSGTGELFF	TGTGCCAGCAGCTTGGGGGGGAGTGGCACCGGGGAGCTGTTTTTT
NA	TRBV5-1	TRBJ2-7	NA	CASSLAQAHYEQYF	TGCGCCAGCAGCTTGGCCCAGGCCCACTACGAGCAGTACTTC